Detailed here is one T cell receptor (beta chain). Its specificity is not known. Germline and junction disagree at one end, which may indicate a read error. This entry belongs to a study of molecular identifiers for immune sequencing clone quantification. Findings and caveats of the study: Highly expanded clone sizes could be underestimated through barcode sharing by identical TCR molecules.

A single record per CDR3 protein comes from TCRdb applying MiXCR to the PCR reads. The repertoire holds 400,000 to 600,000 distinct CDR3 sequences, with about a quarter as singletons. The CDR3 contains 13 residues. The germline V gene has CDR1 LNHDA and CDR2 SQIVND (reference sequence). The receptor was derived from a human donor in good health. Some libraries in this study had Jurkat cell RNA spiked in. Sequencing used naive CD8+ T cells from blood, with Jurkat cell RNA spiked in. Described subset: FACS-sorted CD8+CD4-CCR7+CD45RA+ naive T cells. The genes are TRBV19 and TRBJ2-3; TRBD2 matches 8 bases. The CDR3 DNA reads as TGTGCCACTGATAGCGGGATCACAGAAACGCAGTATTTT. Encoded protein: CATDSGITETQYF.